This T cell receptor (beta chain) was recovered during a study of blood T cells in healthy people across ages. The second PCR ran roughly 6 to 12 cycles with a sample-barcoded 5' primer and J-beta primers. Using its own MiXCR run on the 5' RACE reads, TCRdb lists one record per CDR3 protein. The sample holds 710,000 or so distinct CDR3 sequences, about 30% seen once. This CDR3 is built from 12 residues. Germline lookup yields CDR1 GTSNPN and CDR2 SVGIG (reference sequence). V was trimmed by 1 base and J by 5 bases, leaving 6 bases between them. Sequenced: blood. The clonotype originates from a woman of 80 years or more in good health. The chain couples TRBV30 to TRBJ1-5, with TRBD1 as a possible D gene (6 bases). This CDR3 reads CAWSGGHQPQHF. The CDR3 region has the DNA TGTGCCTGGAGTGGGGGGCATCAGCCCCAGCATTTT.